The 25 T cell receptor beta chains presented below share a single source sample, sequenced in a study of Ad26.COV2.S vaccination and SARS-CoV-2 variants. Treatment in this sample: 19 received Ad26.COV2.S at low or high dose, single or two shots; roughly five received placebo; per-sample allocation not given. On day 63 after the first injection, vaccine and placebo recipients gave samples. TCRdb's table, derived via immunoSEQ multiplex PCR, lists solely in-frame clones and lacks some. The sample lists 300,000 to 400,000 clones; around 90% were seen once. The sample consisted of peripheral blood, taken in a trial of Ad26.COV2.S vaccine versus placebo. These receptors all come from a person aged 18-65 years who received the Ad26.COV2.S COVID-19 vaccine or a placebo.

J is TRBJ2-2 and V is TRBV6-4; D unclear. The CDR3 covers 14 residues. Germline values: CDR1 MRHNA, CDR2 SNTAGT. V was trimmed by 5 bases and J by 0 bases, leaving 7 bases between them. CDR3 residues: CASSMTTNTGELFF. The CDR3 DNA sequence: TGTGCCAGCAGTATGACAACGAACACCGGGGAGCTGTTTTTT.

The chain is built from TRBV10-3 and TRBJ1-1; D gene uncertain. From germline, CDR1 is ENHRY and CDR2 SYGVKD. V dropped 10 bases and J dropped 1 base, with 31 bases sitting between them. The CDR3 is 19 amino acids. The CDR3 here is CATTHSRGISFGRNTEAFF. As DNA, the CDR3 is TGTGCCACCACTCACAGCCGGGGAATATCCTTTGGGAGGAACACTGAAGCTTTCTTT.

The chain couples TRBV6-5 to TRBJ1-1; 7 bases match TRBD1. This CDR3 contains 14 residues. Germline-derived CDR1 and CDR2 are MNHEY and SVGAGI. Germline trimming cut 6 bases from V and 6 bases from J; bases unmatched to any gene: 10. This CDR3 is CASSDREALSEAFF. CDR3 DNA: TGTGCCAGCAGCGACAGGGAGGCTCTCTCTGAAGCTTTCTTT.

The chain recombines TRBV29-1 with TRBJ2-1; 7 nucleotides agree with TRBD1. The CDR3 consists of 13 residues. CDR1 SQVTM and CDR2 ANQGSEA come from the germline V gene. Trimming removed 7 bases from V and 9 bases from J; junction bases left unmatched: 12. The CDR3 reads CSGRSQGVGEQFF. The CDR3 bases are TGCAGCGGGCGAAGCCAGGGGGTCGGTGAGCAGTTCTTC.

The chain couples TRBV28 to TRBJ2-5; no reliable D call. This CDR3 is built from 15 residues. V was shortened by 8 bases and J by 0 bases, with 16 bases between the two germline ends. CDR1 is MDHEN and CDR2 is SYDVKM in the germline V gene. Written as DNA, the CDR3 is TGTGCCAGCGGATTCCGCGGATTTAACCAAGAGACCCAGTACTTC. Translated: CASGFRGFNQETQYF. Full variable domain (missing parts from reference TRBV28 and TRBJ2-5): DVKVTQSSRYLVKRTGEKVFLECVQDMDHENMFWYRQDPGLGLRLIYFSYDVKMKEKGDIPEGYSVSREKKERFSLILESASTNQTSMYLCASGFRGFNQETQYFGPGTRLLVL.

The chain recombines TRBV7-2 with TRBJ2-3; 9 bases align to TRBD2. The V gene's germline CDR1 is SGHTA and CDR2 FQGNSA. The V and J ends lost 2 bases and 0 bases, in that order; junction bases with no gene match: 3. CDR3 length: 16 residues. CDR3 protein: CASSLLAGPSTDTQYF. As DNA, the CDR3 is TGTGCCAGCAGCTTACTAGCGGGACCTAGCACAGATACGCAGTATTTT.

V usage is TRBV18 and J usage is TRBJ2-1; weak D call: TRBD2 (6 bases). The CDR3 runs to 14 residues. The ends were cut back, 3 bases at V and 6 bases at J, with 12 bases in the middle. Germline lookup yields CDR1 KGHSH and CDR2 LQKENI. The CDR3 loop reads CASSPRGKGNEQFF. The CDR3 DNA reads TGTGCCAGCTCACCGCGGGGTAAGGGCAATGAGCAGTTCTTC.

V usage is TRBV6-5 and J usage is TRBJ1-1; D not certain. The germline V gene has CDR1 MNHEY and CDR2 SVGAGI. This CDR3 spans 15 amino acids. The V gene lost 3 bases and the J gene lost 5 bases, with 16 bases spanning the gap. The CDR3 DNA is TGTGCCAGCAGTTATAGTTGGGCCCTGAGGACTGAAGCTTTCTTT. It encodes CASSYSWALRTEAFF.

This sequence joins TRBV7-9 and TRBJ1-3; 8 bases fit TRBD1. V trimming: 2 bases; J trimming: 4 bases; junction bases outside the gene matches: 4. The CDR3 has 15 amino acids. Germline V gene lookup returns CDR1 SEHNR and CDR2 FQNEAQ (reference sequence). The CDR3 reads CASSLPGQVGNTIYF. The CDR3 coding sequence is TGTGCCAGCAGCTTACCGGGACAGGTGGGAAACACCATATATTTT.

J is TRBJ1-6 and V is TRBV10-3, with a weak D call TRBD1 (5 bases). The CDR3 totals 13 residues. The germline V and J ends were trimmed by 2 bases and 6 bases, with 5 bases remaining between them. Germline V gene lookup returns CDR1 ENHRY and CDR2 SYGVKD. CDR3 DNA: TGTGCCATCAGTGAGGGGGGTAATTCACCCCTCCACTTT. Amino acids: CAISEGGNSPLHF.

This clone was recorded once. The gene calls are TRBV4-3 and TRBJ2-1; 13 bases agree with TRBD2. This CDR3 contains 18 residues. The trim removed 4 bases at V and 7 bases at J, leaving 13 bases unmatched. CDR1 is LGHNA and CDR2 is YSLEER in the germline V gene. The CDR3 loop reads CASSRYGPVTSGRNEQFF. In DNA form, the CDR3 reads TGCGCCAGCAGCCGTTACGGGCCGGTGACTAGCGGGAGGAATGAGCAGTTCTTC.

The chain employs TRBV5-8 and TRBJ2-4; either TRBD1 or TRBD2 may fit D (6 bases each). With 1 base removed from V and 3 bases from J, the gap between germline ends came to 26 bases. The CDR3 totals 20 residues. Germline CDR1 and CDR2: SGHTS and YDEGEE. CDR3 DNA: TGTGCCAGCAGCTTGTACTCCTCAGCGGGCAGGGACAATGACAAAAACATTCAGTACTTC. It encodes CASSLYSSAGRDNDKNIQYF.

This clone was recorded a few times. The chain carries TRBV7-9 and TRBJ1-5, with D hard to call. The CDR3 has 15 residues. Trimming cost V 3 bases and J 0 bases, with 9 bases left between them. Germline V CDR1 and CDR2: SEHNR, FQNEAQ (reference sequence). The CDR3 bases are TGTGCCAGCAGCTTTGACGCGGATAGCAATCAGCCCCAGCATTTT. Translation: CASSFDADSNQPQHF.

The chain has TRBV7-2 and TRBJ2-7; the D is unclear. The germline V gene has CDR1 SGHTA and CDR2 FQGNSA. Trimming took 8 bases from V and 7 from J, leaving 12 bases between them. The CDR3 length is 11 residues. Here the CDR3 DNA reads TGTGCCAGCTTTGTAGACGGGGAGCAGTACGTC. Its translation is CASFVDGEQYV.

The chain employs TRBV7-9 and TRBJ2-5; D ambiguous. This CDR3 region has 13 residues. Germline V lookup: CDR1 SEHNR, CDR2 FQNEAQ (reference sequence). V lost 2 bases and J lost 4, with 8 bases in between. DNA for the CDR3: TGTGCCAGCAGCTTAAGCACGGGAGAGACCCAGTACTTC. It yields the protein CASSLSTGETQYF. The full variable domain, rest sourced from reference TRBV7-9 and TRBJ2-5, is DTGVSQNPRHKITKRGQNVTFRCDPISEHNRLYWYRQTLGQGPEFLTYFQNEAQLEKSRLLSDRFSAERPKGSFSTLEIQRTEQGDSAMYLCASSLSTGETQYFGPGTRLLVL.

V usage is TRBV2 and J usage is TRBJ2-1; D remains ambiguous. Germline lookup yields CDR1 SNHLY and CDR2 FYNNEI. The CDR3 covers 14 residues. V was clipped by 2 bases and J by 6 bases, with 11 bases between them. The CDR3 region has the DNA TGTGCCAGCAGTGAACCGACGGCCGCCAATGAGCAGTTCTTC. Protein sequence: CASSEPTAANEQFF. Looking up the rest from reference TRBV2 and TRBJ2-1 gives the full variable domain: EPEVTQTPSHQVTQMGQEVILRCVPISNHLYFYWYRQILGQKVEFLVSFYNNEISEKSEIFDDQFSVERPDGSNFTLKIRSTKLEDSAMYFCASSEPTAANEQFFGPGTRLTVL.

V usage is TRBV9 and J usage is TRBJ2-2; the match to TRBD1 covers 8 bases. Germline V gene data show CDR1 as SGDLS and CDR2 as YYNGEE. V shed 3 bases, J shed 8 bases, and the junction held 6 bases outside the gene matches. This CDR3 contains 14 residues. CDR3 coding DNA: TGTGCCAGCAGCGCCAGGACAGGGTCTGGGGAGCTGTTTTTT. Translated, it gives CASSARTGSGELFF. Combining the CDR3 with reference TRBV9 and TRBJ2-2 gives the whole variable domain DSGVTQTPKHLITATGQRVTLRCSPRSGDLSVYWYQQSLDQGLQFLIQYYNGEERAKGNILERFSAQQFPDLHSELNLSSLELGDSALYFCASSARTGSGELFFGEGSRLTVL.

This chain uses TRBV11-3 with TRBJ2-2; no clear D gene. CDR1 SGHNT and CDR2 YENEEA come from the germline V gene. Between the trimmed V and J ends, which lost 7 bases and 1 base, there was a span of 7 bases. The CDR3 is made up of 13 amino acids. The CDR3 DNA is TGTGCCAGCACTCACGTGAACACCGGGGAGCTGTTTTTT. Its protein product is CASTHVNTGELFF.

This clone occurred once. As DNA, the CDR3 is TGTGCCAGCAGGTCAGGGACCGGAAACACCATATATTTT. Protein: CASRSGTGNTIYF. This sequence joins TRBV12-3 or TRBV12-4 and TRBJ1-3, with D tentatively TRBD1 (5 bases). The CDR3 consists of 13 residues. Trimming took off 6 bases at V and 4 bases at J, with 10 bases between the two ends.

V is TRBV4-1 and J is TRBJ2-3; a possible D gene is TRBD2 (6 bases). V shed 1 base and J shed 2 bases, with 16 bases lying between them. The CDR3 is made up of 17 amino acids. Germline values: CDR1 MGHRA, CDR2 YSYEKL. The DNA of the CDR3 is TGCGCCAGCAGCCAAGCACGGGGTCGGCGGGACACAGATACGCAGTATTTT. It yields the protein CASSQARGRRDTDTQYF.

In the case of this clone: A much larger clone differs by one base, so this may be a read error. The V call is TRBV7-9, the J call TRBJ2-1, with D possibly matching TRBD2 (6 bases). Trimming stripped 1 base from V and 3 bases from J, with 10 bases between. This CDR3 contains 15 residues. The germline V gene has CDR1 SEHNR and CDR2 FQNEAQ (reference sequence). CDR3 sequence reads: CASSLGSGLYNEQFF. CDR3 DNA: TGTGCCAGCAGCTTAGGTTCGGGACTCTACAATGAGCAGTTCTTC.

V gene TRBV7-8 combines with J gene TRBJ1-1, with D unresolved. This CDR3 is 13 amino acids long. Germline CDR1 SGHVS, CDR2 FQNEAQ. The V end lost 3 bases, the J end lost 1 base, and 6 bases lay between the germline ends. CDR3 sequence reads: CASSFSQNTEAFF. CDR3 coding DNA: TGTGCCAGCAGCTTCAGTCAGAACACTGAAGCTTTCTTT.

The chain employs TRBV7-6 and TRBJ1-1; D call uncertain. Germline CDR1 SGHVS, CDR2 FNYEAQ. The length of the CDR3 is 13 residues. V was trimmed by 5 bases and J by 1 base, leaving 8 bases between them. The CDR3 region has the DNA TGTGCCAGCAGCCTTAGTGAGAACACTGAAGCTTTCTTT. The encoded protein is CASSLSENTEAFF.

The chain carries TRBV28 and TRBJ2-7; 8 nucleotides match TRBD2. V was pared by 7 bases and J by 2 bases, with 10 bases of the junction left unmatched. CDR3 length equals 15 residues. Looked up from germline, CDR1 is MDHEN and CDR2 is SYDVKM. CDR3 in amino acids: CASTSPGGRAYEQYF. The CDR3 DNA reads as TGTGCCAGCACCTCGCCGGGGGGGAGGGCCTACGAGCAGTACTTC.

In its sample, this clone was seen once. This chain's CDR3 is CASKRVGNYGYTF. The DNA for the CDR3 is TGTGCCAGTAAGCGGGTCGGGAACTATGGCTACACCTTC. V is TRBV6-5 and J is TRBJ1-2, with D uncertain. Looked up from germline, CDR1 is MNHEY and CDR2 is SVGAGI. V was shortened by 9 bases and J by 2 bases, with 13 bases between the two germline ends. This CDR3 contains 13 residues.